These 31 T cell receptor beta chains originate from one sample sequenced in a study of T cell repertoires in cytomegalovirus infection. MiXCR, applied by TCRdb to the reads, yields one record per CDR3 protein. Of approximately 500,000 distinct CDR3 sequences listed, about 10% are singletons. The sample was PBMCs. The receptors were sampled from a human donor in good health (CMV status not recorded). Some clones in this sample may be carry-over from other donors' samples.

J is TRBJ1-2 and V is TRBV10-3, with D uncertain. Deletions cut 3 bases from V and 8 bases from J, with 7 bases between. Germline V lookup: CDR1 ENHRY, CDR2 SYGVKD. CDR3 length: 11 residues. The CDR3 DNA is TGTGCCATCAGTGACTCCCACGGCTACACCTTC. Protein sequence: CAISDSHGYTF.

This clonotype was picked up many times. The chain combines TRBV7-2 with TRBJ2-5, with 7 bases identical to TRBD1. This CDR3 is 16 amino acids long. The trim removed 3 bases at V and 2 bases at J, leaving 9 bases unmatched. Germline V gene sequence: CDR1 SGHTA, CDR2 FQGNSA. The CDR3 DNA follows: TGTGCCAGCAGCTTCCGGGACAGATACCTTCAAGAGACCCAGTACTTC. This translates into CASSFRDRYLQETQYF.

This clonotype appeared a few times. The V call is TRBV9, the J call TRBJ2-3; 9 nucleotides line up with TRBD2. The germline V gene encodes CDR1 SGDLS and CDR2 YYNGEE. The CDR3 loop spans 13 amino acids. The ends lost 4 bases at V and 10 bases at J; junction bases unmatched: 7. The CDR3 loop reads CASSTSLAGAQYF. The CDR3 DNA follows: TGTGCCAGCAGCACTTCCTTAGCGGGGGCGCAGTATTTT.

The chain couples TRBV15 to TRBJ1-2; D may be TRBD1 (6 bases). CDR3 size: 16 residues. The V end was cut by 0 bases, the J end by 6 bases, with 17 bases between. Per germline, CDR1 LNHNV and CDR2 YYDKDF (reference sequence). For the CDR3, the DNA is TGTGCCACCAGCAGAGATAAGTCAGGGGTCGAGGATGGCTACACCTTC. It specifies CATSRDKSGVEDGYTF.

This clonotype has ten or more counts. The rearrangement joins TRBV11-2 to TRBJ2-7; 7 positions match TRBD1. The CDR3 sequence is 14 residues long. The trim removed 5 bases at V and 3 bases at J, leaving 7 bases unmatched. The germline CDR1 and CDR2 sequences are SGHAT and FQNNGV. CDR3 amino acids: CASSPLQGYYEQYF. The CDR3 nucleotides read TGTGCCAGCAGCCCGCTACAGGGGTACTACGAGCAGTACTTC.

V gene TRBV2 combines with J gene TRBJ1-5; TRBD1 is a possible D gene (6 bases). The CDR3 contains 13 residues. From germline, CDR1 is SNHLY and CDR2 FYNNEI. Between the trimmed V and J ends, which lost 8 bases and 3 bases, there was a span of 11 bases. CDR3 sequence reads: CASGQGNNQPQHF. The DNA for the CDR3 is TGTGCCAGCGGCCAGGGGAACAATCAGCCCCAGCATTTT.

This clonotype was seen repeatedly, ten times or more. The V call is TRBV19, the J call TRBJ1-5; D uncertain. Looked up from germline, CDR1 is LNHDA and CDR2 is SQIVND (reference sequence). Trimming took off 3 bases at V and 1 base at J, with 13 bases between the two ends. CDR3 length equals 16 residues. CDR3 nucleotide sequence: TGTGCCAGTAGTATCTATGGATTCCAGAGCAATCAGCCCCAGCATTTT. It codes for CASSIYGFQSNQPQHF.

This clonotype was observed a handful of times. The V call is TRBV7-9, the J call TRBJ1-6; 10 bases agree with TRBD1. The trim removed 4 bases at V and 7 bases at J, leaving 7 bases unmatched. The CDR3 has 16 amino acids. Per the germline V gene, CDR1 is SEHNR and CDR2 is FQNEAQ (reference sequence). Here the CDR3 DNA reads TGTGCCAGCAGCTGGAGGGGACAGGGGAGGAATTCACCCCTCCACTTT. Its protein is CASSWRGQGRNSPLHF. The full variable domain, completed using reference TRBV7-9 and TRBJ1-6, is DTGVSQNPRHKITKRGQNVTFRCDPISEHNRLYWYRQTLGQGPEFLTYFQNEAQLEKSRLLSDRFSAERPKGSFSTLEIQRTEQGDSAMYLCASSWRGQGRNSPLHFGNGTRLTVT.

There are many counts of this clonotype. The chain has TRBV19 and TRBJ2-6; D is tentatively TRBD1 or TRBD2 (5 bases each). The germline gives CDR1 LNHDA, CDR2 SQIVND (reference sequence). The CDR3 covers 18 residues. Trimming left V 8 bases short and J 0 bases short, with 20 bases between. The CDR3 region is CASARGTRSFSGANVLTF. The CDR3 bases are TGTGCCAGTGCAAGAGGGACGCGAAGTTTCTCTGGGGCCAACGTCCTGACTTTC.

This clonotype was counted many times. The CDR3 loop is CASSPPSSDTQYF. The DNA for the CDR3 is TGTGCCAGCTCACCACCCTCGTCAGATACGCAGTATTTT. The chain combines TRBV18 with TRBJ2-3, with D unresolved. The ends were cut back, 0 bases at V and 4 bases at J, with 5 bases in the middle. This CDR3 is 13 amino acids long. The V gene's germline CDR1 is KGHSH and CDR2 LQKENI.

The chain recombines TRBV27 with TRBJ2-7; TRBD2 matches 7 bases. The CDR3 has 15 residues. Germline CDR1 is MNHEY and CDR2 is SMNVEV (reference sequence). V dropped 1 base and J dropped 2; count of bases not matched to a gene: 5. The chain's CDR3 is CASSLFGLGAYEQYF. The CDR3 DNA is TGTGCCAGCAGTTTATTTGGACTAGGAGCCTACGAGCAGTACTTC.

At least ten counts were recorded for this clonotype. The chain uses TRBV6-1 and TRBJ2-3; 12 nucleotides agree with TRBD2. Germline CDR1 MNHNS, CDR2 SASEGT. This CDR3 is built from 16 residues. The trim removed 6 bases at V and 5 bases at J, leaving 9 bases unmatched. CDR3 bases: TGTGCCAGCAGACGACGACTAGCGGGGGCTGGAGATACGCAGTATTTT. Its protein product is CASRRRLAGAGDTQYF.

This clonotype was picked up many times. J is TRBJ1-1 and V is TRBV29-1; D is ambiguous. Germline V lookup: CDR1 SQVTM, CDR2 ANQGSEA. V was pared by 7 bases and J by 2 bases, with 17 bases between. The CDR3 runs 14 residues. In DNA form, the CDR3 reads TGCAGCGCTAAATACGGAGAGAGTAACACTGAAGCTTTCTTT. Protein sequence: CSAKYGESNTEAFF.

This chain links TRBV12-5 with TRBJ1-2; D ambiguous. Germline V lookup: CDR1 LGHNT, CDR2 FRNRAP. There are 15 residues in the CDR3. The V end was cut by 0 bases, the J end by 3 bases, with 11 bases between. The CDR3 region is CASGLVPPGYYGYTF. CDR3 bases: TGTGCTAGTGGTTTGGTTCCGCCGGGGTACTATGGCTACACCTTC. The whole variable domain, remainder taken from reference TRBV12-5 and TRBJ1-2, is DARVTQTPRHKVTEMGQEVTMRCQPILGHNTVFWYRQTMMQGLELLAYFRNRAPLDDSGMPKDRFSAEMPDATLATLKIQPSEPRDSAVYFCASGLVPPGYYGYTFGSGTRLTVV.

There are many counts of this clonotype. The junction does not match germline at one end; this may be a read error. CDR3 in amino acids: CASSTSSIGEQYF. In nucleotides, the CDR3 is TGTGCTAGCAGCACGTCGTCAATTGGCGAGCAGTACTTC. This chain uses TRBV7-7 with TRBJ2-7; no reliable D call. The CDR3 contains 13 residues. Germline V gene lookup returns CDR1 SSHAT and CDR2 FNYEAQ (reference sequence).

This clonotype was detected many times. V is TRBV11-2 and J is TRBJ2-5, with 8 nucleotides matching TRBD2. V lost 4 bases to trimming and J lost 6 bases; unmatched junction nucleotides: 13. CDR1 is SGHAT and CDR2 is FQNNGV in the germline V gene. This CDR3 has 16 amino acids. The CDR3 is CASSWPGLGAKKTQYF. CDR3 coding DNA: TGTGCCAGCAGCTGGCCGGGACTAGGGGCAAAAAAGACCCAGTACTTC.

This clonotype was seen repeatedly, ten times or more. The chain joins TRBV7-2 to TRBJ1-1, with TRBD1 identical over 7 bases. This CDR3 has 15 residues. The junction had 9 bases not matched to a gene; V was cut back by 3 bases and J by 5 bases. Germline V gives CDR1 SGHTA, CDR2 FQGNSA. The CDR3 spells CASSLDTGAGTEAFF. In DNA, the CDR3 is TGTGCCAGCAGCTTGGATACAGGGGCGGGAACTGAAGCTTTCTTT.

With regard to this clonotype: A much larger clone differs by one base, so this may be a read error. The chain couples TRBV6-1 to TRBJ2-2; 14 bases map to TRBD2. Germline CDR1 is MNHNS and CDR2 is SASEGT. This CDR3 is built from 16 residues. This CDR3 reads CASRGLAGVVPGELSF. In DNA form, the CDR3 reads TGTGCCAGCAGGGGACTAGCGGGAGTTGTACCCGGGGAGCTGTCTTTT.

This clonotype was counted ten times or more. The chain recombines TRBV12-3 or TRBV12-4 with TRBJ2-6; 8 bases align to TRBD1. V was clipped by 9 bases and J by 1 base; unmatched bases: 14. The CDR3 spans 18 residues. The CDR3 region is CASSRPRGRFSGANVLTF. CDR3 in DNA: TGTGCCAGTTCCAGGCCCAGGGGGCGGTTTTCTGGGGCCAACGTCCTGACTTTC.

The CDR3 region is CASRSQGGGYTF. The CDR3 bases are TGTGCCAGCAGGTCACAGGGCGGGGGCTACACCTTC. The rearrangement links TRBV6-6 to TRBJ1-2; D possibly corresponds to TRBD1 (6 bases). Germline assignment: CDR1 MNHNY and CDR2 SVGAGI (reference sequence). Deletions cut 6 bases from V and 8 bases from J, with 13 bases between. The CDR3 contains 12 residues.

V gene TRBV27 combines with J gene TRBJ2-1; D gene ambiguous. The germline V gene has CDR1 MNHEY and CDR2 SMNVEV (reference sequence). The CDR3 sequence is 12 residues long. V lost 10 bases to trimming and J lost 9 bases, with 16 bases between them. The chain's CDR3 is CATWGSFSEQFF. In nucleotides, the CDR3 is TGTGCCACCTGGGGTAGCTTCAGTGAGCAGTTCTTC.

This clonotype was detected only a few times. V gene TRBV9 combines with J gene TRBJ2-1, with TRBD2 matching over 8 bases. Germline CDR1 reads SGDLS; CDR2 reads YYNGEE. V was pared by 0 bases and J by 7 bases, with 12 bases of the junction left unmatched. The CDR3 spans 17 residues. The CDR3 bases are TGTGCCAGCAGCGTAGCTGTGGGAGACGGCGGGAGGAATGAGCAGTTCTTC. Translated, it gives CASSVAVGDGGRNEQFF.

About this clonotype itself: With a much larger clone just one base away, this may be a read error. V is TRBV5-1 and J is TRBJ2-7; perhaps TRBD2 as D (5 bases). Looked up from germline, CDR1 is SGHRS and CDR2 is YFSETQ. This CDR3 is 15 amino acids long. The CDR3 sequence is CASSLVVGSSYEQCF. The CDR3 DNA sequence: TGCGCCAGCAGCTTGGTAGTGGGGAGCTCCTACGAGCAGTGCTTC.

This clonotype was counted at least ten times. The chain links TRBV12-3 or TRBV12-4 to TRBJ2-3; 8 nucleotides line up with TRBD1. V lost 8 bases and J lost 3; bases outside the gene matches: 10. CDR3 length: 15 residues. The CDR3 DNA reads as TGTGCCAGCCGCCCGACAGGGGTGTGGACAGATACGCAGTATTTT. Protein sequence: CASRPTGVWTDTQYF.

As DNA, the CDR3 is TGTGCCAGCAGCAGAGGGGAGTCCGGGGAGCTGTTTTTT. Translated, it gives CASSRGESGELFF. This chain joins TRBV6-4 and TRBJ2-2; D is perhaps TRBD1 or TRBD2 (5 bases each). The CDR3 extends over 13 amino acids. Between the trimmed V and J ends, which lost 6 bases and 6 bases, there was a span of 11 bases. The germline CDR1 and CDR2 sequences are MRHNA and SNTAGT.

This clonotype appeared a few times. This chain joins TRBV29-1 and TRBJ1-5; a weak D match, TRBD1 (5 bases). Per germline, CDR1 SQVTM and CDR2 ANQGSEA. V dropped 4 bases and J dropped 2 bases, with 9 bases sitting between them. There are 13 residues in the CDR3. The CDR3 loop is CSVVIGGNQPQHF. In DNA form, the CDR3 reads TGCAGCGTTGTAATAGGGGGCAATCAGCCCCAGCATTTT. Full variable domain (missing parts from reference TRBV29-1 and TRBJ1-5): SAVISQKPSRDICQRGTSLTIQCQVDSQVTMMFWYRQQPGQSLTLIATANQGSEATYESGFVIDKFPISRPNLTFSTLTVSNMSPEDSSIYLCSVVIGGNQPQHFGDGTRLSIL.

The table lists this clonotype with many counts. The rearrangement joins TRBV7-2 to TRBJ2-7; TRBD1 aligns across 7 bases. Germline CDR1 is SGHTA and CDR2 is FQGNSA. This CDR3 is 14 amino acids long. With V trimmed by 3 bases and J by 2 bases, 4 bases remained unmatched. The DNA of the CDR3 is TGTGCCAGCAGCTTGGGACAGATCGCCTACGAGCAGTACTTC. Translated: CASSLGQIAYEQYF.

This clonotype was found many times. The chain couples TRBV20-1 to TRBJ2-6; a weak D match, TRBD2 (5 bases). Deletions cut 6 bases from V and 4 bases from J, with 10 bases between. Germline assignment: CDR1 DFQATT and CDR2 SNEGSKA (reference sequence). This CDR3 comprises 13 residues. The CDR3 nucleotides read TGCAGTGCCTTAAGAGGGGGGGCCAACGTCCTGACTTTC. Encoded protein: CSALRGGANVLTF.

This clonotype was counted once. J is TRBJ1-1 and V is TRBV6-1, with a tentative D call TRBD1 (5 bases). The CDR3 has 16 amino acids. V was clipped by 7 bases and J by 3 bases, with 21 bases between them. Per the germline V gene, CDR1 is MNHNS and CDR2 is SASEGT. For the CDR3, the DNA is TGTGCCAGCAAAAACTTTTTTCGCCAGGGACACACTGAAGCTTTCTTT. It yields the protein CASKNFFRQGHTEAFF.

This clonotype has ten or more counts. The chain is built from TRBV7-2 and TRBJ2-3; 9 bases align to TRBD2. Germline trimming cut 2 bases from V and 4 bases from J; bases unmatched to any gene: 4. Looked up from germline, CDR1 is SGHTA and CDR2 is FQGNSA. There are 15 residues in the CDR3. The CDR3 DNA reads as TGTGCCAGCAGCTTAACGGCGGGAGGGGCAGATACGCAGTATTTT. This gives the protein CASSLTAGGADTQYF.

The genes are TRBV4-2 and TRBJ2-7; D is perhaps TRBD2 (5 bases). The CDR3 is 15 residues long. CDR1 LGHNA and CDR2 YNFKEQ come from the germline V gene. V lost 2 bases to trimming and J lost 3 bases, with 14 bases between them. The CDR3 protein is CASSQTVEGLYEQYF. The CDR3 DNA reads as TGTGCCAGCAGCCAAACGGTAGAGGGCCTCTACGAGCAGTACTTC.